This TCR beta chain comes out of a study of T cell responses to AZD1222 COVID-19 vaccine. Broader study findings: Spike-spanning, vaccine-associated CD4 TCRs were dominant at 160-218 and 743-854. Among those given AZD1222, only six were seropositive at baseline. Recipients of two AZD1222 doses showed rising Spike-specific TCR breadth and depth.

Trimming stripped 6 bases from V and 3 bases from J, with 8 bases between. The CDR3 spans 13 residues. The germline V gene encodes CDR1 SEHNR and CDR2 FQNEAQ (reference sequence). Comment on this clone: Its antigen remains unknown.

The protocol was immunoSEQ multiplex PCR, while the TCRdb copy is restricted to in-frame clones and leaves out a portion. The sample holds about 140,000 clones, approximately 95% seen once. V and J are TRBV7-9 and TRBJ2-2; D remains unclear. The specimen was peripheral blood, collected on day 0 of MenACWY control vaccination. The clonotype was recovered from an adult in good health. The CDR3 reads CASSLTDTGELFF. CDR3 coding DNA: TGTGCCAGCAGTCTAACAGACACCGGGGAGCTGTTTTTT.